The 30 T cell receptor beta chains presented below share a single source sample, sequenced in a study of tumor-infiltrating lymphocytes in primary liver carcinoma. Without any cell sorting, about 18-30 mg of bulk tissue yielded co-extracted RNA and DNA. Reverse transcription of approximately 500 ng total RNA with a constant-region primer produced TCR beta cDNA. Researchers made the TCR beta libraries by running three nested multiplex PCR rounds with slightly modified ARM-PCR. It was with TRBV1-TRBV30 forward primers and a C-beta reverse primer that the first two PCR rounds were run, at about 9 cycles each. Via MiXCR, TCRdb re-called the multiplex PCR reads, giving one row per CDR3 protein. This sample carries 65,000 to 90,000 distinct CDR3 sequences, approximately 70% of them seen once, and the ten largest clones take 15% to 20%. The sequenced sample consisted of liver tumor tissue from sampling region 1. Subset noted: tumor region T1, superior pole. These receptor sequences come from a man between 40 and 49 years old with primary liver carcinoma and hepatitis B virus infection.

On this clonotype: Lacking the conserved final phenylalanine or tryptophan, this CDR3 likely reflects a read error. This chain links TRBV10-3 with TRBJ2-1; 7 bases are a match to TRBD1. J gave up 7 bases and V 4 bases, and 7 bases lay outside the gene matches. CDR3 length equals 14 residues. Germline V gene data show CDR1 as ENHRY and CDR2 as SYGVKD. The CDR3 bases are TGTGCCATCAGTGGTGACAGGGTAAGGAATGAGCAGTTCATC. Amino acids: CAISGDRVRNEQFI.

About this clonotype: Likely a read error: the CDR3 ends without its conserved phenylalanine or tryptophan. The chain uses TRBV29-1 and TRBJ2-1, with a tentative D call TRBD2 (6 bases). CDR3 length: 13 amino acids. The germline gives CDR1 SQVTM, CDR2 ANQGSEA. The CDR3 loop is CSVASGRANEQFL. CDR3 nucleotide sequence: TGCAGCGTTGCCAGCGGGCGGGCAAATGAACAGTTCTTA.

As concerns this clonotype: It may be a read error: a sequence one base away is much more abundant. The J gene is TRBJ1-2, the V gene TRBV5-1; 8 bases align to TRBD1. V was clipped by 2 bases and J by 3 bases; unmatched bases: 9. CDR3 size: 16 residues. In germline, CDR1 is SGHRS, CDR2 YFSETQ. For the CDR3, the DNA is TGCGCCAGCAGCTTATTAAAGGACAGGGCGGACTATGGCTACACCTTC. It encodes CASSLLKDRADYGYTF.

Concerning this clonotype itself: This may be a read error: a much more frequent sequence differs by one nucleotide. The missing conserved phenylalanine or tryptophan at the end of this CDR3 makes a read error likely. This chain joins TRBV30 and TRBJ2-5; the D is unclear. Germline CDR1 reads GTSNPN; CDR2 reads SVGIG (reference sequence). The ends were cut back, 0 bases at V and 2 bases at J, with 7 bases in the middle. This CDR3 contains 13 residues. CDR3 amino acids: CAWSVKEQETQYL. In DNA, the CDR3 is TGTGCCTGGAGTGTTAAGGAGCAAGAGACCCAGTACTTA.

About this clonotype: This CDR3 is missing its conserved last phenylalanine or tryptophan, likely due to a read error. The rearrangement uses TRBV7-8 and TRBJ2-3; D remains unclear. The J call is uncertain, as TRBJ1-5 better fits the DNA end. The CDR3 sequence is 16 residues long. Germline V CDR1 and CDR2: SGHVS, FQNEAQ. This CDR3 reads CASSLGSTSGPDTQHS. The CDR3 DNA follows: TGTGCCAGCAGCTTAGGGTCTACCAGCGGCCCAGATACGCAGCATTCT.

A remark on this clonotype: Being one base from a much bigger clone, this may be a read error. The rearrangement uses TRBV2 and TRBJ2-5; perhaps TRBD2 as D (6 bases). Germline assignment: CDR1 SNHLY and CDR2 FYNNEI. This CDR3 spans 14 amino acids. V lost 0 bases, J lost 3 bases, and 8 bases lay in between. The CDR3 bases are TGTGCCAGCAGTGAAGCGTGGGAGGAAGAGACCCAGTACTTC. It codes for CASSEAWEEETQYF.

In nucleotides, the CDR3 is TGCGCCAGCAGCAGACAGGGGGGGCGGGAAAAACTGTTTTTT. Translating gives CASSRQGGREKLFF. The chain links TRBV5-1 to TRBJ1-4, with 9 bases identical to TRBD1. In germline, CDR1 is SGHRS, CDR2 YFSETQ. The V and J ends lost 4 bases and 8 bases, in that order; junction bases with no gene match: 6. This CDR3 contains 14 residues.

The rearrangement uses TRBV7-9 and TRBJ2-5, with D uncertain. This CDR3 has 16 amino acids. The V gene lost 5 bases and the J gene lost 2 bases, with 18 bases spanning the gap. Germline V gene sequence: CDR1 SEHNR, CDR2 FQNEAQ (reference sequence). The CDR3 is CASSREDGRIQETQYF. The CDR3 DNA follows: TGTGCCAGCAGCCGTGAGGATGGAAGGATACAAGAGACCCAGTACTTC.

As for this clonotype: Its ends do not fully match the called genes, so a read error is possible. CDR3 loop: CGVDSGSDQETQYF. CDR3 DNA sequence: TGCGGCGTTGATTCCGGGAGCGACCAAGAGACCCAGTATTTC. V gene TRBV29-1 combines with J gene TRBJ2-5; TRBD2 is a possible D gene (6 bases). This CDR3 is built from 14 residues. Germline lookup yields CDR1 SQVTM and CDR2 ANQGSEA. Full variable domain (outside the CDR3, taken from reference TRBV29-1 and TRBJ2-5): SAVISQKPSRDICQRGTSLTIQCQVDSQVTMMFWYRQQPGQSLTLIATANQGSEATYESGFVIDKFPISRPNLTFSTLTVSNMSPEDSSIYLCGVDSGSDQETQYFGPGTRLLVL.

Regarding this clonotype: A read error may produce the germline difference seen at one junction end. The chain recombines TRBV11-2 with TRBJ2-3; D is unclear. This CDR3 is built from 16 residues. CDR1 is SGHAT, CDR2 FQNNGV, per germline. The CDR3 spells CTSSLDVGGLTDTQYF. For the CDR3, the DNA is TGTACCAGCAGCTTAGATGTGGGCGGCCTCACAGATACCCAGTATTTT.

This chain joins TRBV12-3 or TRBV12-4 and TRBJ2-1; 9 nucleotides line up with TRBD2. Trimming cost V 3 bases and J 8 bases; bases outside gene matches: 11. This CDR3 contains 16 residues. CDR3 loop: CASSLAGGTRGYEQFF. The CDR3 DNA reads as TGTGCCAGCAGTTTGGCGGGAGGGACTAGAGGGTATGAGCAGTTCTTC.

Details on this clonotype: A read error may account for a junction end that differs from germline. The chain is built from TRBV7-8 and TRBJ2-3, with unresolved D. The CDR3 extends over 16 amino acids. Per germline, CDR1 SGHVS and CDR2 FQNEAQ. CDR3 sequence: CASSLGLSFNTVTQYF. As DNA, the CDR3 is TGTGCCAGCAGCTTGGGGTTGTCGTTTAACACAGTTACGCAGTATTTT.

Remarks on this clonotype: At one boundary the junction diverges from the germline segment, which might be a read error. This chain connects TRBV12-3 or TRBV12-4 to TRBJ1-2; TRBD1 aligns across 8 bases. This CDR3 region has 15 residues. CDR3 DNA sequence: TGTGCCAGCAGTATCCGGGACAGGCCTGACTATGGCTACACATTC. It yields the protein CASSIRDRPDYGYTF.

Of note for this clonotype: One junction end disagrees with the germline gene, perhaps due to a read error. CDR3 sequence: CASSSRGSPSSHNEQFF. CDR3 coding DNA: TGTGCCAGCAGCTCACGGGGCAGCCCCAGCTCCCACAATGAGCAGTTCTTC. The chain has TRBV5-6 and TRBJ2-1, with D perhaps TRBD1 or TRBD2 (5 bases each). Germline V gene data show CDR1 as SGHDT and CDR2 as YYEEEE. The CDR3 covers 17 residues.

The chain couples TRBV10-2 to TRBJ2-3, with D uncertain. The J call could be wrong; TRBJ1-5 is a better fit for the DNA end. Germline CDR1 is WSHSY and CDR2 is SAAADI. The CDR3 is 14 residues long. The CDR3 here is CAISALSGTDTQHF. The CDR3 DNA reads TGCGCCATTTCAGCCTTATCAGGCACAGATACGCAGCATTTT.

To note about this clonotype: At one boundary the junction diverges from the germline segment, which might be a read error. The chain combines TRBV28 with TRBJ1-2, with D unclear. The CDR3 is 13 amino acids. In germline, CDR1 is MDHEN, CDR2 SYDVKM. The CDR3 sequence is CVSLTGPDYGYTF. CDR3 DNA sequence: TGTGTCAGCCTTACCGGGCCCGACTATGGCTACACCTTC.

This clonotype is medium-sized (0.01 to 0.1%). V is TRBV29-1 and J is TRBJ2-5, with D unresolved. CDR1 and CDR2 (germline): SQVTM, ANQGSEA. Trimming cost V 3 bases and J 1 base, with 0 bases left between them. The CDR3 runs 10 residues. The CDR3 nucleotides read TGCAGCGTTGACCAAGAGACCCAGTACTTC. Its translation: CSVDQETQYF. The entire variable domain, with the rest obtained from reference TRBV29-1 and TRBJ2-5, is as follows: SAVISQKPSRDICQRGTSLTIQCQVDSQVTMMFWYRQQPGQSLTLIATANQGSEATYESGFVIDKFPISRPNLTFSTLTVSNMSPEDSSIYLCSVDQETQYFGPGTRLLVL.

Regarding this clonotype: Being one base from a much bigger clone, this may be a read error. The chain joins TRBV28 to TRBJ2-1; 7 bases align to TRBD2. Germline V gene sequence: CDR1 MDHEN, CDR2 SYDVKM. This CDR3 has 16 amino acids. V trimming: 5 bases; J trimming: 9 bases; junction bases outside the gene matches: 16. This CDR3 is CASSPWSRERRSEQFF. The CDR3 region has the DNA TGTGCCAGCAGTCCGTGGTCGCGGGAGAGGAGGAGTGAGCAGTTCTTC.

The J gene is TRBJ1-1, the V gene TRBV12-3 or TRBV12-4; D remains ambiguous. V shed 7 bases and J shed 5 bases, with 20 bases lying between them. The CDR3 is made up of 15 amino acids. The CDR3 DNA reads as TGTGCCAGCATTTTTTCCGGGCACTCGGGAACTGAAGCTTTCTTT. Translation: CASIFSGHSGTEAFF.

The CDR3, as DNA: TGCGCCAGCAGTCAATCTGCCAGGACGCAAGAGACCCAGTACTTC. Translating it yields CASSQSARTQETQYF. This sequence joins TRBV23-1 and TRBJ2-5; D uncertain. TRBV23-1 is marked as an open reading frame, function uncertain. V gave up 0 bases and J gave up 2 bases, with 10 bases separating them. The CDR3 extends over 15 amino acids.

This clonotype was recorded once. An end of the junction does not agree with germline; a read error may underlie this. The gene calls are TRBV11-2 and TRBJ1-2, with 8 bases aligning to TRBD1. Germline V gene data show CDR1 as SGHAT and CDR2 as FQNNGV. CDR3 length: 13 residues. CDR3 nucleotide sequence: TGTGCCAGCACCTTAGGACAGGGAGGTGGCTACACTTTC. Its protein product is CASTLGQGGGYTF.

With respect to this clonotype: Given a much more abundant clone one base away, this may be a read error. The V gene is TRBV5-1, the J gene TRBJ2-5, with unresolved D. Trimming left V 0 bases short and J 5 bases short, with 11 bases between. The CDR3 runs to 14 residues. CDR1 is SGHRS, CDR2 YFSETQ, per germline. Written as DNA, the CDR3 is TGCGCCAGCAGCTTGGATGTGACCGCTGAGACCCAGTACTTC. Translating gives CASSLDVTAETQYF.

About this clonotype itself: No conserved phenylalanine or tryptophan is present at the end of the CDR3, so a read error is the likely explanation. This chain connects TRBV24-1 to TRBJ2-7, with a possible D match to TRBD1 (5 bases). Per germline, CDR1 KGHDR and CDR2 SFDVKD. The CDR3 length is 12 residues. The CDR3 DNA sequence: TGTGCCATCAGTCAGGGATCCTACGAGCAGTACTTA. It yields the protein CAISQGSYEQYL.

Points on this clonotype: Since a much larger clone is just one base distant, this may be a read error. The gene calls are TRBV5-4 and TRBJ2-2; 8 bases match TRBD1. Germline CDR1 and CDR2: SGHNT and YYREEE (reference sequence). CDR3 length equals 17 residues. V gave up 2 bases and J gave up 5 bases; unmatched junction bases: 11. CDR3 bases: TGTGCCAGCAGCTTAGACGTTTCCAGACAGGGGACCGGGGAGCTGTTTTTT. Protein: CASSLDVSRQGTGELFF.

This clonotype was recorded many times. Since the CDR3 does not end with the conserved phenylalanine or tryptophan, this likely comes from a read error. The chain combines TRBV6-5 with TRBJ1-2; D not certain. The germline V gene encodes CDR1 MNHEY and CDR2 SVGAGI. The ends were cut back, 5 bases at V and 8 bases at J, with 15 bases in the middle. The CDR3 runs 13 residues. CDR3 loop: CASSPDGLGGYTS. The CDR3 DNA reads TGTGCCAGCAGTCCGGACGGCCTAGGAGGCTACACCTCC.

As concerns this clonotype: One end of the junction does not line up with germline, which may come from a read error. This chain connects TRBV6-1 to TRBJ1-2, with a possible D match to TRBD1 (5 bases). Germline-derived CDR1 and CDR2 are MNHNS and SASEGT. The CDR3 is 14 residues long. In nucleotides, the CDR3 is TGTGCCAGCAGTGAGAGGGGCAGCGATTATGACTACACCTTC. Encoded protein: CASSERGSDYDYTF.

For this clonotype: Sequence at one end of the junction differs from germline and may be a read error. This rearrangement joins TRBV11-2 to TRBJ2-1, with a tentative D call TRBD2 (5 bases). Germline V gives CDR1 SGHAT, CDR2 FQNNGV. The CDR3 is made up of 14 amino acids. The CDR3 DNA is TGTGCCAGCAGCTTACCCCTAGCCTACAGTGAGCACTTCTTC. It codes for CASSLPLAYSEHFF.

The V gene is TRBV11-2, the J gene TRBJ2-1; 7 bases match TRBD2. CDR3 length: 12 amino acids. The V gene end was trimmed by 11 bases and the J gene end by 4 bases; junction bases not matched to a gene: 5. CDR1 SGHAT and CDR2 FQNNGV come from the germline V gene. CDR3 region: CAGREVYNEQFF. The CDR3 DNA sequence: TGTGCCGGGAGGGAAGTATACAATGAGCAGTTCTTC.

There are many counts of this clonotype. The rearrangement links TRBV6-1 to TRBJ2-5, with 9 positions matching TRBD1. The germline V gene encodes CDR1 MNHNS and CDR2 SASEGT. Trimming removed 6 bases from V and 5 bases from J; junction bases left unmatched: 4. The CDR3 runs 13 residues. As DNA, the CDR3 is TGTGCCAGCAGCAGACAGGGGGTTGAGACCCAGTACTTC. This sequence encodes CASSRQGVETQYF.

About this clonotype: It may be a read error: a sequence one base away is much more abundant. This sequence joins TRBV6-9 and TRBJ1-4, with unresolved D. CDR3 length equals 17 residues. Trimming took off 4 bases at V and 2 bases at J, with 17 bases between the two ends. CDR1 is MNHGY, CDR2 SVAAGI, per germline. CDR3 coding DNA: TGTGCCAGCAGTTCGTCAGGATCTCGTCCCACTAATGAAAAACTGTTTTTT. As protein: CASSSSGSRPTNEKLFF.